The 15 T cell receptor beta chains presented below share a single source sample, sequenced in a study of STAT3 mutations in large granular lymphocyte leukemia. The study's findings and limits: Every T-LGLL patient had at least one immunodominant TCRbeta clonotype.

This table comes from immunoSEQ multiplex PCR, and its TCRdb copy is limited to in-frame clones, with some not included. The sample lists some 10,000 clones; 88% were seen once. These TCRs' antigens remain unknown. The sample was peripheral blood mononuclear cells. The receptors were gathered from a man in his 60s with T-cell large granular lymphocyte leukemia. Some clones in this sample may be carry-over from other donors' samples.

This chain connects TRBV18 to TRBJ2-1, with TRBD2 identical over 9 bases. The V gene's germline CDR1 is KGHSH and CDR2 LQKENI. The CDR3 extends over 18 amino acids. With V trimmed by 2 bases and J by 0 bases, 8 bases remained unmatched. The CDR3 loop is CASSPRTSAWSSYNEQFF. The DNA of the CDR3 is TGTGCCAGCTCACCAAGGACTAGCGCTTGGAGCTCCTACAATGAGCAGTTCTTC.

The chain joins TRBV6-5 to TRBJ1-5; D is ambiguous. The CDR3 totals 15 residues. Germline V gene lookup returns CDR1 MNHEY and CDR2 SVGAGI. The V end lost 5 bases, the J end lost 0 bases, and 11 bases lay between the germline ends. The CDR3 is CASSPLDGSNQPQHF. DNA for the CDR3: TGTGCCAGCAGTCCCCTGGACGGTAGCAATCAGCCCCAGCATTTT.

V gene TRBV29-1 combines with J gene TRBJ2-7, with a possible D match to TRBD2 (7 bases). The germline V gene encodes CDR1 SQVTM and CDR2 ANQGSEA. V lost 4 bases and J lost 5, with 18 bases in between. This CDR3 has 14 amino acids. The CDR3 protein is CSVGLGGVSDEQYF. CDR3 sequence (DNA): TGCAGCGTTGGGCTAGGGGGGGTGTCGGACGAGCAGTACTTC.

This chain connects TRBV7-2 to TRBJ2-7; 10 bases map to TRBD1. The junction had 9 bases not matched to a gene; V was cut back by 7 bases and J by 6 bases. Per the germline V gene, CDR1 is SGHTA and CDR2 is FQGNSA. The CDR3 runs to 14 residues. This CDR3 is CASTPGQGTPEQYF. In DNA, the CDR3 is TGTGCCAGCACCCCGGGACAGGGGACTCCCGAGCAGTACTTC.

V gene TRBV6-5 combines with J gene TRBJ1-1, with D unclear. Per the germline V gene, CDR1 is MNHEY and CDR2 is SVGAGI. Between the trimmed V and J ends, which lost 0 bases and 3 bases, there was a span of 5 bases. The CDR3 extends over 13 amino acids. The CDR3 here is CASSYSRDTEAFF. CDR3 coding DNA: TGTGCCAGCAGTTACTCGCGGGACACTGAAGCTTTCTTT.

Written as DNA, the CDR3 is TGCGCCAGCAGGTTTGGCGGGAACAGTGGAGATACGCAGTATTTT. Protein: CASRFGGNSGDTQYF. V usage is TRBV5-1 and J usage is TRBJ2-3; a possible D gene is TRBD2 (6 bases). V was trimmed by 5 bases and J by 5 bases, leaving 18 bases between them. This CDR3 contains 15 residues. CDR1 is SGHRS, CDR2 YFSETQ, per germline.

V and J are TRBV28 and TRBJ2-7; no clear D. The CDR3 loop spans 13 amino acids. Per the germline V gene, CDR1 is MDHEN and CDR2 is SYDVKM. Trimming stripped 7 bases from V and 4 bases from J, with 14 bases between. Here the CDR3 DNA reads TGTGCCAGCAAGGAAGCCGGAGCGTACGAGCAGTACTTC. Its translation is CASKEAGAYEQYF.

The rearrangement links TRBV7-2 to TRBJ2-3, with a tentative D call TRBD2 (5 bases). This CDR3 comprises 15 residues. With 4 bases removed from V and 2 bases from J, the gap between germline ends came to 13 bases. Germline CDR1 and CDR2: SGHTA and FQGNSA. The CDR3 sequence: CASSSPSGLTDTQYF. CDR3 in DNA: TGTGCCAGCAGCTCCCCCAGCGGACTCACAGATACGCAGTATTTT.

Here the CDR3 DNA reads TGTGCCAGTAGTAAAAGGACTAGCGGGACCCCCTACGAGCAGTACTTC. Protein: CASSKRTSGTPYEQYF. The V gene is TRBV19, the J gene TRBJ2-7; 12 bases align to TRBD2. Germline V CDR1 and CDR2: LNHDA, SQIVND (reference sequence). The CDR3 loop spans 16 amino acids. Germline trimming cut 4 bases from V and 2 bases from J; bases unmatched to any gene: 6.

The chain is built from TRBV7-2 and TRBJ2-3; D unresolved. In germline, CDR1 is SGHTA, CDR2 FQGNSA. Trimming left V 1 base short and J 2 bases short, with 7 bases between. This CDR3 is 14 amino acids long. This CDR3 is CASSLGLSTDTQYF. For the CDR3, the DNA is TGTGCCAGCAGCTTAGGGCTCTCCACAGATACGCAGTATTTT.

This chain links TRBV9 with TRBJ2-1; D is perhaps TRBD2 (6 bases). CDR1 and CDR2 (germline): SGDLS, YYNGEE. The CDR3 is 15 amino acids. V lost 0 bases and J lost 7, with 14 bases in between. In DNA, the CDR3 is TGTGCCAGCAGCGTAGGAACGTTAGGGAGGAATGAGCAGTTCTTC. Translating it yields CASSVGTLGRNEQFF. Variable domain in full (rest from reference TRBV9 and TRBJ2-1): DSGVTQTPKHLITATGQRVTLRCSPRSGDLSVYWYQQSLDQGLQFLIQYYNGEERAKGNILERFSAQQFPDLHSELNLSSLELGDSALYFCASSVGTLGRNEQFFGPGTRLTVL.

The chain links TRBV5-1 to TRBJ1-4, with 8 bases identical to TRBD1. The length of the CDR3 is 14 residues. Germline CDR1 is SGHRS and CDR2 is YFSETQ. Trimming at V came to 4 bases and at J to 5 bases, leaving 4 bases not matched to a gene. The CDR3 loop reads CASSPTGANEKLFF. Written as DNA, the CDR3 is TGCGCCAGCAGCCCGACAGGGGCGAATGAAAAACTGTTTTTT.

The rearrangement joins TRBV9 to TRBJ2-2; either TRBD1 or TRBD2 may supply D (6 bases each). CDR3 size: 14 residues. The ends were cut back, 2 bases at V and 5 bases at J, with 10 bases in the middle. Germline CDR1 reads SGDLS; CDR2 reads YYNGEE. CDR3 region: CASSVTGATGELFF. In nucleotides, the CDR3 is TGTGCCAGCAGCGTGACGGGGGCAACCGGGGAGCTGTTTTTT.

CDR3 region: CASSLSAGAREQYF. The CDR3 DNA follows: TGTGCCAGCAGTTTATCAGCAGGGGCTAGGGAGCAGTACTTC. The rearrangement joins TRBV28 to TRBJ2-7, with D possibly matching TRBD1 (6 bases). Germline V CDR1 and CDR2: MDHEN, SYDVKM. Trimming took off 1 base at V and 7 bases at J, with 14 bases between the two ends. There are 14 residues in the CDR3.

The chain couples TRBV7-2 to TRBJ2-3; D remains ambiguous. Per germline, CDR1 SGHTA and CDR2 FQGNSA. The V and J ends lost 1 base and 5 bases respectively, with 10 bases between them. This CDR3 region has 14 residues. The CDR3 DNA is TGTGCCAGCAGCTTAGTAAAGGGCGGAGATACGCAGTATTTT. Translation gives CASSLVKGGDTQYF. Filled out from reference TRBV7-2 and TRBJ2-3, the complete variable domain reads GAGVSQSPSNKVTEKGKDVELRCDPISGHTALYWYRQSLGQGLEFLIYFQGNSAPDKSGLPSDRFSAERTGGSVSTLTIQRTQQEDSAVYLCASSLVKGGDTQYFGPGTRLTVL.